A single sample gave rise to the 23 T cell receptor beta chains below, sequenced in a study of T cells in Graves' hyperthyroidism and ophthalmopathy. Amplification yielded TCR beta CDR3 regions, with RNA transcripts as the source. RT-PCR in the first round (using the HTBI primer set) targeted the TCR CDR3. MiXCR, run by TCRdb on the multiplex PCR reads, gives a single entry per CDR3 protein. The sample shows fewer than 650,000 distinct CDR3 sequences, about 15% of them seen only once. Sequenced sample: blood. The source is a middle-aged woman with Graves' ophthalmopathy.

Many counts were recorded for this clonotype. The chain couples TRBV12-3 or TRBV12-4 to TRBJ1-2; 9 nucleotides align to TRBD1. V dropped 5 bases and J dropped 7; count of bases not matched to a gene: 5. The CDR3 length is 13 residues. The CDR3 sequence is CASSLGTGFGYTF. The CDR3 coding sequence is TGTGCCAGCAGTCTCGGGACAGGGTTTGGCTACACCTTC.

This clonotype has a handful of counts. The J gene is TRBJ1-6, the V gene TRBV30; unclear D gene. This CDR3 region has 14 residues. The V end was cut by 0 bases, the J end by 6 bases, with 9 bases between. CDR1 is GTSNPN and CDR2 is SVGIG in the germline V gene (reference sequence). The CDR3 spells CAWSVGSFNSPLHF. The CDR3 DNA reads as TGTGCCTGGAGTGTCGGCAGTTTTAATTCACCCCTCCACTTT.

Many counts were recorded for this clonotype. This chain joins TRBV19 and TRBJ2-7, with D possibly matching TRBD2 (6 bases). Germline V CDR1 and CDR2: LNHDA, SQIVND (reference sequence). The CDR3 has 15 residues. Trimming left V 8 bases short and J 3 bases short, with 20 bases between. Here the CDR3 reads CASPRGGALLYEQYF. The CDR3, as DNA: TGTGCCAGTCCGCGCGGCGGGGCGCTACTCTACGAGCAGTACTTC. Together with reference TRBV19 and TRBJ2-7, the CDR3 gives the full variable domain: DGGITQSPKYLFRKEGQNVTLSCEQNLNHDAMYWYRQDPGQGLRLIYYSQIVNDFQKGDIAEGYSVSREKKESFPLTVTSAQKNPTAFYLCASPRGGALLYEQYFGPGTRLTVT.

V is TRBV6-1 and J is TRBJ2-2; 10 bases are shared with TRBD2. The CDR3 is made up of 17 amino acids. Germline values: CDR1 MNHNS, CDR2 SASEGT. Trimming took 6 bases from V and 5 from J; bases not matched to a gene: 12. In DNA form, the CDR3 reads TGTGCCAGCAGCCAAGCGGCTAGCGGGAGAGGAACCGGGGAGCTGTTTTTT. Amino acids: CASSQAASGRGTGELFF.

At least ten counts were recorded for this clonotype. The chain recombines TRBV6-2 or TRBV6-3 with TRBJ2-7; D tentatively reads TRBD1 or TRBD2 (6 bases each). The CDR3 consists of 14 residues. Germline V lookup: CDR1 MNHEY, CDR2 SVGEGT. V lost 6 bases to trimming and J lost 6 bases, with 18 bases between them. CDR3 sequence (DNA): TGTGCCAGCAGCCCCGTCGAAGGAGGGGGCGAGCAGTACTTC. The encoded protein is CASSPVEGGGEQYF.

The table lists this clonotype with many counts. This chain uses TRBV30 with TRBJ2-5, with 13 bases identical to TRBD2. The ends lost 2 bases at V and 5 bases at J; junction bases unmatched: 5. The CDR3 consists of 15 residues. Per the germline V gene, CDR1 is GTSNPN and CDR2 is SVGIG (reference sequence). As DNA, the CDR3 is TGTGCCTGGAGTCCGGGACTAGCGGGAACTGAGACCCAGTACTTC. Translated: CAWSPGLAGTETQYF.

This clonotype has at least ten counts. The chain has TRBV29-1 and TRBJ2-7, with 8 positions matching TRBD1. The germline V gene encodes CDR1 SQVTM and CDR2 ANQGSEA. The CDR3 contains 14 residues. V shed 6 bases, J shed 3 bases, and the junction held 10 bases outside the gene matches. The CDR3 region has the DNA TGCAGCGTGGGAAGACAGGGGCCAAACTACGAGCAGTACTTC. Translated, it gives CSVGRQGPNYEQYF.

At least ten counts were recorded for this clonotype. V usage is TRBV13 and J usage is TRBJ2-7, with 8 bases lining up with TRBD2. V was pared by 5 bases and J by 3 bases, with 9 bases of the junction left unmatched. The CDR3 extends over 15 amino acids. Germline CDR1 PRHDT, CDR2 FYEKMQ (reference sequence). CDR3 nucleotides: TGTGCCAGCAGCCCCCGGGGGGGGGTGGTCTACGAGCAGTACTTC. Translating it yields CASSPRGGVVYEQYF.

The sample holds many counts of this clonotype. The chain combines TRBV19 with TRBJ1-5; 7 bases fit TRBD1. With V trimmed by 7 bases and J by 4 bases, 1 base remained unmatched. CDR3 size: 12 residues. CDR1 and CDR2 (germline): LNHDA, SQIVND (reference sequence). Written as DNA, the CDR3 is TGTGCCAGTAAGGACAGGAATCAGCCCCAGCATTTT. Its protein product is CASKDRNQPQHF.

This clonotype appeared a few times. This sequence joins TRBV18 and TRBJ2-5; D may be TRBD1 (6 bases). Germline CDR1 KGHSH, CDR2 LQKENI. The CDR3 has 13 amino acids. Deletions cut 6 bases from V and 0 bases from J, with 8 bases between. CDR3 region: CASSQGNQETQYF. DNA for the CDR3: TGTGCCAGCTCGCAGGGGAACCAAGAGACCCAGTACTTC.

This clonotype occurred many times. The V call is TRBV12-3 or TRBV12-4, the J call TRBJ2-2; 11 bases are a match to TRBD2. The CDR3 extends over 17 amino acids. The ends lost 5 bases at V and 5 bases at J; junction bases unmatched: 10. CDR3 region: CASSEAPGTSGTGELFF. DNA of the CDR3: TGTGCCAGCAGTGAAGCCCCCGGGACTAGCGGTACCGGGGAGCTGTTTTTT.

This clonotype was counted ten times or more. The chain combines TRBV19 with TRBJ2-7; 8 nucleotides line up with TRBD2. From germline, CDR1 is LNHDA and CDR2 SQIVND (reference sequence). J lost 4 bases, V lost 5 bases, and 4 bases had no gene match. The CDR3 has 13 residues. The CDR3, as DNA: TGTGCCAGTAGTGCGGGACTAGAATACGAGCAGTACTTC. This encodes CASSAGLEYEQYF.

This clonotype was seen ten or more times. Here the CDR3 DNA reads TGTGCCAGCTCCGCCCAAGGGTATGGCTACACCTTC. Translating gives CASSAQGYGYTF. The chain joins TRBV7-2 to TRBJ1-2, with D unclear. Germline V gene lookup returns CDR1 SGHTA and CDR2 FQGNSA. V lost 8 bases, J lost 5 bases, and 12 bases lay in between. This CDR3 region has 12 residues.

This chain joins TRBV2 and TRBJ2-6, with D possibly matching TRBD1 (7 bases). This CDR3 contains 11 residues. Germline lookup yields CDR1 SNHLY and CDR2 FYNNEI. V lost 11 bases to trimming and J lost 11 bases, with 13 bases between them. CDR3 DNA sequence: TGTGCCGCGGGACAGTCATACGTCCTGACTTTC. Amino acids: CAAGQSYVLTF.

At least ten counts were recorded for this clonotype. The rearrangement joins TRBV28 to TRBJ2-7, with D unclear. Trimming left V 10 bases short and J 2 bases short, with 15 bases between. Germline V gene sequence: CDR1 MDHEN, CDR2 SYDVKM. This CDR3 spans 13 amino acids. In nucleotides, the CDR3 is TGTGCCACAACCGTGGAAGATGCCTACGAGCAGTACTTC. Amino acid sequence: CATTVEDAYEQYF.

Many counts were recorded for this clonotype. The chain combines TRBV4-1 with TRBJ2-5, with 7 bases that match TRBD2. The CDR3 consists of 15 residues. Germline values: CDR1 MGHRA, CDR2 YSYEKL. With 1 base clipped from V and 5 bases from J, the junction kept 7 bases outside the gene matches. The CDR3 region is CASSQALIGGETQYF. The CDR3, as DNA: TGCGCCAGCAGCCAAGCCTTAATCGGGGGGGAGACCCAGTACTTC.

The table lists this clonotype with many counts. The chain recombines TRBV30 with TRBJ2-7; D unclear. The V and J ends lost 2 bases and 6 bases respectively, with 8 bases between them. The CDR3 length is 11 residues. Germline-derived CDR1 and CDR2 are GTSNPN and SVGIG (reference sequence). This chain's CDR3 is CAWSKLGEQYF. The CDR3 DNA follows: TGTGCCTGGAGTAAACTTGGCGAGCAGTACTTC.

This clonotype was found many times. The chain employs TRBV11-1 and TRBJ2-2; 8 bases map to TRBD2. The length of the CDR3 is 16 residues. Germline lookup yields CDR1 SGHAT and CDR2 FQDESV (reference sequence). With 5 bases clipped from V and 5 bases from J, the junction kept 10 bases outside the gene matches. The DNA of the CDR3 is TGTGCCAGCAGCACGTCCAGGACTAGCATTACCGGGGAGCTGTTTTTT. As protein: CASSTSRTSITGELFF.

The CDR3 coding sequence is TGTGCCAGCAGCGGGGTCGTGCGAGCGGGGAGCTACGAGCAGTACTTC. Protein sequence: CASSGVVRAGSYEQYF. The chain is built from TRBV12-3 or TRBV12-4 and TRBJ2-7; 7 bases line up with TRBD2. The V gene end was trimmed by 6 bases and the J gene end by 3 bases; junction bases not matched to a gene: 14. The CDR3 spans 16 residues.

This clonotype was recorded many times. In DNA, the CDR3 is TGCAGTGCTAGGGGGGGATTAAGCAATCAGCCCCAGCATTTT. Its translation: CSARGGLSNQPQHF. V and J are TRBV20-1 and TRBJ1-5; D is possibly TRBD1 (5 bases). The CDR3 has 14 amino acids. The germline V gene has CDR1 DFQATT and CDR2 SNEGSKA (reference sequence). Between the trimmed V and J ends, which lost 3 bases and 1 base, there was a span of 10 bases.

V usage is TRBV12-3 or TRBV12-4 and J usage is TRBJ2-3; D call uncertain. Trimming took 6 bases from V and 4 from J, leaving 17 bases between them. The CDR3 extends over 15 amino acids. The CDR3 protein is CASSSSTGTSDTQYF. The CDR3 DNA sequence: TGTGCCAGCAGCAGTAGTACCGGAACGTCAGATACGCAGTATTTT.

Only a few counts were recorded for this clonotype. This sequence joins TRBV6-1 and TRBJ1-2, with 7 bases lining up with TRBD1. The CDR3 sequence is 15 residues long. The germline V gene has CDR1 MNHNS and CDR2 SASEGT. The V segment lost 6 bases and the J segment 4 bases; nucleotides outside the gene matches: 11. The CDR3 nucleotides are TGTGCCAGCAGACATGACAGGGAACCACTCTATGGCTACACCTTC. This encodes CASRHDREPLYGYTF.

CDR3: CASTRTGGDGSYEQYF. The CDR3 DNA reads TGTGCCAGCACCAGGACAGGGGGCGACGGTTCCTACGAGCAGTACTTC. The rearrangement links TRBV6-1 to TRBJ2-7, with 11 nucleotides matching TRBD1. Germline V gene sequence: CDR1 MNHNS, CDR2 SASEGT. This CDR3 spans 16 amino acids. With 7 bases clipped from V and 1 base from J, the junction kept 9 bases outside the gene matches.